These 13 T cell receptor beta chains were sequenced from one sample in a study of T cell repertoires and HLA-DP antigens. The repertoire was sequenced with immunoSEQ multiplex PCR; TCRdb's copy has only in-frame clones and lacks some. The sample shows about 89,000 clones, 86% of them seen only once. Which antigens these TCRs recognize remains unknown. The material sequenced was CD4+ T cells from PBMCs. The receptors were gathered from a man aged 50-59 years in good health and CMV-seronegative.

The rearrangement joins TRBV2 to TRBJ2-7; D ambiguous. This CDR3 comprises 11 residues. The germline V and J ends were trimmed by 2 bases and 5 bases, with 4 bases remaining between them. Germline values: CDR1 SNHLY, CDR2 FYNNEI. CDR3 loop: CASSERNEQYF. In DNA form, the CDR3 reads TGTGCCAGCAGTGAAAGGAACGAGCAGTACTTC. The full variable domain, in which reference TRBV2 and TRBJ2-7 provide the parts outside the CDR3, is EPEVTQTPSHQVTQMGQEVILRCVPISNHLYFYWYRQILGQKVEFLVSFYNNEISEKSEIFDDQFSVERPDGSNFTLKIRSTKLEDSAMYFCASSERNEQYFGPGTRLTVT.

The V and J genes are TRBV30 and TRBJ2-3; D is unresolved. V shed 2 bases and J shed 2 bases, with 23 bases lying between them. The length of the CDR3 is 18 residues. Germline loops: CDR1 GTSNPN, CDR2 SVGIG (reference sequence). The CDR3 is CAWSKKLGSEGDTDTQYF. The DNA of the CDR3 is TGTGCCTGGAGTAAGAAACTGGGAAGTGAAGGAGACACAGATACGCAGTATTTT. Based on the CDR3 plus reference TRBV30 and TRBJ2-3, the full variable domain is SQTIHQWPATLVQPVGSPLSLECTVEGTSNPNLYWYRQAAGRGLQLLFYSVGIGQISSEVPQNLSASRPQDRQFILSSKKLLLSDSGFYLCAWSKKLGSEGDTDTQYFGPGTRLTVL.

This chain connects TRBV18 to TRBJ1-3; D possibly corresponds to TRBD1 (5 bases). The germline gives CDR1 KGHSH, CDR2 LQKENI. Trimming stripped 11 bases from V and 0 bases from J, with 11 bases between. This CDR3 region has 13 residues. The CDR3 DNA follows: TGTGCCGGGGGAAGAGACTCTGGAAACACCATATATTTT. This gives the protein CAGGRDSGNTIYF.

V gene TRBV29-1 combines with J gene TRBJ2-3; 9 bases line up with TRBD2. V was pared by 7 bases and J by 2 bases, with 13 bases of the junction left unmatched. Germline assignment: CDR1 SQVTM and CDR2 ANQGSEA. CDR3 length equals 16 residues. This CDR3 reads CSARGGRAGYTDTQYF. The DNA for the CDR3 is TGCAGCGCCCGTGGCGGGAGGGCTGGCTACACAGATACGCAGTATTTT.

This clone was picked up a small number of times. The chain employs TRBV4-2 and TRBJ2-1, with unresolved D. The germline V and J ends were trimmed by 1 base and 3 bases, with 7 bases remaining between them. The CDR3 is 14 amino acids. Germline V gene data show CDR1 as LGHNA and CDR2 as YNFKEQ. CDR3 protein: CASSQGEDYNEQFF. The CDR3, as DNA: TGTGCCAGCAGCCAAGGAGAAGACTACAATGAGCAGTTCTTC.

The DNA for the CDR3 is TGTGCCAGCAGTTACTCATATACAGGGGATCAGCCCCAGCATTTT. Residues: CASSYSYTGDQPQHF. The V and J genes are TRBV6-5 and TRBJ1-5; the match to TRBD1 covers 7 bases. V was clipped by 0 bases and J by 5 bases; unmatched bases: 4. This CDR3 is 15 amino acids long. CDR1 is MNHEY and CDR2 is SVGAGI in the germline V gene.

The rearrangement joins TRBV18 to TRBJ1-4, with 10 bases aligning to TRBD1. Germline CDR1 reads KGHSH; CDR2 reads LQKENI. This CDR3 has 18 residues. With V trimmed by 5 bases and J by 2 bases, 11 bases remained unmatched. CDR3 protein: CASSSPGQGLATNEKLFF. CDR3 bases: TGTGCCAGCTCATCCCCGGGACAGGGGTTGGCCACTAATGAAAAACTGTTTTTT. Filled out from reference TRBV18 and TRBJ1-4, the complete variable domain reads NAGVMQNPRHLVRRRGQEARLRCSPMKGHSHVYWYRQLPEEGLKFMVYLQKENIIDESGMPKERFSAEFPKEGPSILRIQQVVRGDSAAYFCASSSPGQGLATNEKLFFGSGTQLSVL.

This CDR3 is CASSLGRAPGGYTF. CDR3 coding DNA: TGTGCCAGCAGCTTAGGCCGCGCACCGGGTGGCTACACCTTC. The chain employs TRBV7-2 and TRBJ1-2, with no clear D. V lost 1 base, J lost 7 bases, and 13 bases lay in between. The germline gives CDR1 SGHTA, CDR2 FQGNSA. The CDR3 extends over 14 amino acids.

The V call is TRBV19, the J call TRBJ1-3, with 8 bases identical to TRBD1. Germline CDR1 reads LNHDA; CDR2 reads SQIVND (reference sequence). The V segment lost 7 bases and the J segment 5 bases; nucleotides outside the gene matches: 7. The CDR3 contains 14 residues. CDR3 in DNA: TGTGCCAGTACAATGACAGGGGATCGAAACACCATATATTTT. It specifies CASTMTGDRNTIYF.

The chain joins TRBV7-2 to TRBJ2-3; D not certain. V lost 1 base and J 4 bases, leaving 6 bases between the germline ends. The CDR3 runs 13 residues. Germline values: CDR1 SGHTA, CDR2 FQGNSA. The CDR3 bases are TGTGCCAGCAGCTTAGATACGGCAGATACGCAGTATTTT. This encodes CASSLDTADTQYF.

The rearrangement uses TRBV7-9 and TRBJ2-1; 11 nucleotides match TRBD2. This CDR3 has 17 amino acids. With V trimmed by 2 bases and J by 9 bases, 12 bases remained unmatched. Germline loops: CDR1 SEHNR, CDR2 FQNEAQ (reference sequence). Here the CDR3 reads CASSLRSGSGGAVEQFF. Here the CDR3 DNA reads TGTGCCAGCAGCTTAAGGTCGGGTAGCGGGGGGGCCGTTGAGCAGTTCTTC. Based on the CDR3 plus reference TRBV7-9 and TRBJ2-1, the full variable domain is DTGVSQNPRHKITKRGQNVTFRCDPISEHNRLYWYRQTLGQGPEFLTYFQNEAQLEKSRLLSDRFSAERPKGSFSTLEIQRTEQGDSAMYLCASSLRSGSGGAVEQFFGPGTRLTVL.

The CDR3 sequence is CASSAGSGGSQETQYF. CDR3 sequence (DNA): TGTGCCAGCAGCGCCGGAAGCGGGGGGTCCCAAGAGACCCAGTACTTC. The chain combines TRBV9 with TRBJ2-5, with 9 positions matching TRBD2. V lost 3 bases, J lost 1 base, and 7 bases stayed unmatched. The CDR3 extends over 16 amino acids. Germline V gene sequence: CDR1 SGDLS, CDR2 YYNGEE. The full variable domain, rest sourced from reference TRBV9 and TRBJ2-5, is DSGVTQTPKHLITATGQRVTLRCSPRSGDLSVYWYQQSLDQGLQFLIQYYNGEERAKGNILERFSAQQFPDLHSELNLSSLELGDSALYFCASSAGSGGSQETQYFGPGTRLLVL.

The gene calls are TRBV4-3 and TRBJ2-1; unclear D gene. Germline CDR1 is LGHNA and CDR2 is YSLEER. There are 17 residues in the CDR3. The V end was cut by 0 bases, the J end by 2 bases, with 14 bases between. DNA for the CDR3: TGCGCCAGCAGCCAAGATCGAGGATCGTCCACCTACAATGAGCAGTTCTTC. It codes for CASSQDRGSSTYNEQFF.